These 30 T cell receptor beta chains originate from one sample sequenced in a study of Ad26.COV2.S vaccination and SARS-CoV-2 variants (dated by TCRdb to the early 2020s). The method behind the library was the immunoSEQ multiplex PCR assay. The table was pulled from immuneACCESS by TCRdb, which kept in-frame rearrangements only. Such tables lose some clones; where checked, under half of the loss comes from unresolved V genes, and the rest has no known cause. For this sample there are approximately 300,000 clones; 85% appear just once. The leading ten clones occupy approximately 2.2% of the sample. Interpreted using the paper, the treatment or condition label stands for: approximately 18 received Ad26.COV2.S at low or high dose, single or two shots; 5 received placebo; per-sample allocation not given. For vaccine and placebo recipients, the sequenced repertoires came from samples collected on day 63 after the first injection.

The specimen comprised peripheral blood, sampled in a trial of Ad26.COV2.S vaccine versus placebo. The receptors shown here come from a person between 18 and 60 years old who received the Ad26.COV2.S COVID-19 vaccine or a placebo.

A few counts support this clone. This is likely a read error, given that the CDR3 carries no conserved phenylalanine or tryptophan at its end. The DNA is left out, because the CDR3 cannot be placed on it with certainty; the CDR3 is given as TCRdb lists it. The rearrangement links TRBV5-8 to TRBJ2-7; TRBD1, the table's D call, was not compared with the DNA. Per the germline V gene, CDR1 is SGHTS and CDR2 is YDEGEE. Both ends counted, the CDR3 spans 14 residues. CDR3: CASSLPRDRLLPVI.

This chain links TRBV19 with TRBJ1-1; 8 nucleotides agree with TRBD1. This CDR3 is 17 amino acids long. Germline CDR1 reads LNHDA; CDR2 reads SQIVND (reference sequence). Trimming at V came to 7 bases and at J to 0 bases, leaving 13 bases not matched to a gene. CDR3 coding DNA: TGTGCCAGTAACGACAGGGGTAGGGGTAACATGAACACTGAAGCTTTCTTT. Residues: CASNDRGRGNMNTEAFF.

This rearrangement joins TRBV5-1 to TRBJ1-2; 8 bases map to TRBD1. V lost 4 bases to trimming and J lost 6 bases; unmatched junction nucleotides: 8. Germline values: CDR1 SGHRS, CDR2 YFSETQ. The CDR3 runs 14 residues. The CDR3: CASSQGQGTDGYTF. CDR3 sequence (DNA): TGCGCCAGCAGCCAAGGACAGGGAACGGATGGCTACACCTTC.

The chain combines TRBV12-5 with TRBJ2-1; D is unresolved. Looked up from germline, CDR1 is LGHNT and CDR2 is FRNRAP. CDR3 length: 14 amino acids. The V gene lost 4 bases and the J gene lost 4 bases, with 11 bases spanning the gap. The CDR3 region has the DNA TGTGCTAGTGGTTCCGACGTGGGATACAATGAGCAGTTCTTC. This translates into CASGSDVGYNEQFF. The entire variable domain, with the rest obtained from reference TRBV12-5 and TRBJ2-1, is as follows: DARVTQTPRHKVTEMGQEVTMRCQPILGHNTVFWYRQTMMQGLELLAYFRNRAPLDDSGMPKDRFSAEMPDATLATLKIQPSEPRDSAVYFCASGSDVGYNEQFFGPGTRLTVL.

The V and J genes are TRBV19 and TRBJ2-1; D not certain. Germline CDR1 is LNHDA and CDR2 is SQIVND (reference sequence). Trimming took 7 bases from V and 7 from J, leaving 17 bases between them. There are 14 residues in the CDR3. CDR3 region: CASTQDPYGNEQFF. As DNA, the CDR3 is TGTGCCAGTACCCAGGACCCTTACGGTAATGAGCAGTTCTTC.

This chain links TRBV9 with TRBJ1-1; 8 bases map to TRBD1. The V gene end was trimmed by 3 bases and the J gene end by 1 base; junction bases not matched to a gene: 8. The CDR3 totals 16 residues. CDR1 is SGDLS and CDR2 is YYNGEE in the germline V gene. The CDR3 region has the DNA TGTGCCAGCAGCGAGCCCCTAGGACAGGGGAACACTGAAGCTTTCTTT. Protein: CASSEPLGQGNTEAFF.

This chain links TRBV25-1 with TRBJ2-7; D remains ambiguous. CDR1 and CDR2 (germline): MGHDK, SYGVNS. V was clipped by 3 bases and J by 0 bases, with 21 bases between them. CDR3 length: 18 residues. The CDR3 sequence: CASSDTAGTTSSSYEQYF. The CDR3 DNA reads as TGTGCCAGCAGTGATACCGCAGGCACCACTTCGAGCTCCTACGAGCAGTACTTC.

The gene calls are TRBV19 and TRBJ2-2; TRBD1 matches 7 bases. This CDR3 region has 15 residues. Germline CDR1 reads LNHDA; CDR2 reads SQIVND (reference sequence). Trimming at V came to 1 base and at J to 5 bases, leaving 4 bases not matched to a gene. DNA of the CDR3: TGTGCCAGTAGTATAGCCAGGGGGTCAACCGGGGAGCTGTTTTTT. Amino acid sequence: CASSIARGSTGELFF.

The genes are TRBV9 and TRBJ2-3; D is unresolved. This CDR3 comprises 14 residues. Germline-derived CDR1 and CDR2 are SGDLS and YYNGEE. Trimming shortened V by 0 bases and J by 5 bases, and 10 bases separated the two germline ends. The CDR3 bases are TGTGCCAGCAGCGTAGAAGTGTTGGGAGATACGCAGTATTTT. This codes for CASSVEVLGDTQYF.

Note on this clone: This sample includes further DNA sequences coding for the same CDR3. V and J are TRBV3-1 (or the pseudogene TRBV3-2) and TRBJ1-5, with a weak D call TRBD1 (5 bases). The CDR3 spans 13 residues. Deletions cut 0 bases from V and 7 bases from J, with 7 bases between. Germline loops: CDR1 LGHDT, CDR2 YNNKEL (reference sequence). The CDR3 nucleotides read TGTGCCAGCAGCCAAGACAGGGACCAGCCCCAGCATTTT. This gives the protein CASSQDRDQPQHF.

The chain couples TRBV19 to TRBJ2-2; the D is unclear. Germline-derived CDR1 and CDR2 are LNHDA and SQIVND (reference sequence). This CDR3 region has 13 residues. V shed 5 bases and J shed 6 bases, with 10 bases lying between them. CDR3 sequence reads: CASSPPRAGELFF. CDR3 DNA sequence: TGTGCCAGTAGTCCGCCGAGAGCCGGGGAGCTGTTTTTT.

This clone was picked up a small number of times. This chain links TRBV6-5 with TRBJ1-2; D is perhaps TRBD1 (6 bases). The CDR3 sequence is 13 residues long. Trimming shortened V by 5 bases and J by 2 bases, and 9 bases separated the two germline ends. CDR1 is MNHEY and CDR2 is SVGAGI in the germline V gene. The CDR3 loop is CASSRQENYGYTF. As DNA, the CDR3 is TGTGCCAGCAGTAGACAGGAAAACTATGGCTACACCTTC.

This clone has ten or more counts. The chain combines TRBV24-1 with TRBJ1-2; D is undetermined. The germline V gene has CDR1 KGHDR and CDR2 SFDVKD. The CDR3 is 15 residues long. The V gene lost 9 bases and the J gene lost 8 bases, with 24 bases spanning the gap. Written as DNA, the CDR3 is TGTGCCACCCCCCCTCTCTCGGGGAATAGTTGGGGCTACACCTTC. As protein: CATPPLSGNSWGYTF.

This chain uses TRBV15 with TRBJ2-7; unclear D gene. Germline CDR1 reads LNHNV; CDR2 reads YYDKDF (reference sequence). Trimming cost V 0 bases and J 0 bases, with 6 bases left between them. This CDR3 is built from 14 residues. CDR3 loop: CATSRETLSYEQYF. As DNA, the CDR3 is TGTGCCACCAGCAGAGAGACACTCTCCTACGAGCAGTACTTC.

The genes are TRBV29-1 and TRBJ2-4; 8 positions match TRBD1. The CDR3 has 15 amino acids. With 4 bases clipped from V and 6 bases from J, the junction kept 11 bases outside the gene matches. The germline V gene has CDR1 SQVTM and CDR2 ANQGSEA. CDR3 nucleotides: TGCAGCGTTGTTTCTAAGACAGGGGTGGGAAACATTCAGTACTTC. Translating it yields CSVVSKTGVGNIQYF.

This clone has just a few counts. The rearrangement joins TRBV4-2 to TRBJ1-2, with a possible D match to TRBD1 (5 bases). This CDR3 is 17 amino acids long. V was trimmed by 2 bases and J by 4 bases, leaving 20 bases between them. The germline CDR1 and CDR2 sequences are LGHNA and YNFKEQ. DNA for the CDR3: TGTGCCAGCAGCCAATTCAACGAGAGAGGGGAGGGCTATGGCTACACCTTC. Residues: CASSQFNERGEGYGYTF.

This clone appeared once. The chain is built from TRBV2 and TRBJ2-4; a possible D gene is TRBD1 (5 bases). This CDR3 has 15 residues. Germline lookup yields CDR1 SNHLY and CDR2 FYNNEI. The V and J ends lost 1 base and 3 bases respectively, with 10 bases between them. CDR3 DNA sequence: TGTGCCAGCAGTGAAGGATCAGGGCGCAAAAACATTCAGTACTTC. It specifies CASSEGSGRKNIQYF.

The CDR3 is CASSQDGVGTLYF. CDR3 coding DNA: TGTGCCAGCAGCCAAGATGGAGTCGGGACGCTGTACTTC. J is TRBJ2-7 and V is TRBV4-2, with D perhaps being TRBD1 or TRBD2 (5 bases each). From germline, CDR1 is LGHNA and CDR2 YNFKEQ. The CDR3 covers 13 residues. V was pared by 0 bases and J by 12 bases, with 15 bases between.

Here the CDR3 reads CASSQDVQVIYEQYF. The CDR3 coding sequence is TGCGCCAGCAGCCAAGATGTGCAGGTGATCTACGAGCAGTACTTC. V gene TRBV4-1 combines with J gene TRBJ2-7; no firm D call. Germline V gene data show CDR1 as MGHRA and CDR2 as YSYEKL. Trimming removed 0 bases at V and 3 bases at J, with 12 bases between. This CDR3 has 15 amino acids.

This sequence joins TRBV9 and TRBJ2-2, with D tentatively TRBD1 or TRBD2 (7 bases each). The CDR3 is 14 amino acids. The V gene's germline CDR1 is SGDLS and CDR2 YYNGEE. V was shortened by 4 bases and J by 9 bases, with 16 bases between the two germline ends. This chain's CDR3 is CASSTRGGLRELFF. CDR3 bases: TGTGCCAGCAGCACCAGGGGGGGGTTGCGGGAGCTGTTTTTT.

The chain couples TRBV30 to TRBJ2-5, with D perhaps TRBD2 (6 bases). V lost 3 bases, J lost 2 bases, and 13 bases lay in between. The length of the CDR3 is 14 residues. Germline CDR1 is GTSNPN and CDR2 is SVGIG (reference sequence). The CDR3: CAWRRGRYQETQYF. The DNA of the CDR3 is TGTGCCTGGAGGCGGGGACGCTATCAAGAGACCCAGTACTTC.

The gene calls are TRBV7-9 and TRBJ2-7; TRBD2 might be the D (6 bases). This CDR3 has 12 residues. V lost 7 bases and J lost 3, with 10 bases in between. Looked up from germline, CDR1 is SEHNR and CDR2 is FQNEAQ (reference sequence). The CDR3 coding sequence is TGTGCCAGCACTCGGGGGAACTACGAGCAGTACTTC. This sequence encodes CASTRGNYEQYF.

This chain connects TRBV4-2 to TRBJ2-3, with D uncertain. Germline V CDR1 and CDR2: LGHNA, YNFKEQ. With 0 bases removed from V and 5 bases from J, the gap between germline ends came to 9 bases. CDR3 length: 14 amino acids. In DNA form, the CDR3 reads TGTGCCAGCAGCCAAGAAACCTTAGGAGATACGCAGTATTTT. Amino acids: CASSQETLGDTQYF.

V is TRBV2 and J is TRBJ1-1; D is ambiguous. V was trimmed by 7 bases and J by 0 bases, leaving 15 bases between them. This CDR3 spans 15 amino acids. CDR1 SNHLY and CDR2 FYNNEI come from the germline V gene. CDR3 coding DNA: TGTGCCAGCACCCCTCGTCCAGCGGTGAACACTGAAGCTTTCTTT. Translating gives CASTPRPAVNTEAFF.

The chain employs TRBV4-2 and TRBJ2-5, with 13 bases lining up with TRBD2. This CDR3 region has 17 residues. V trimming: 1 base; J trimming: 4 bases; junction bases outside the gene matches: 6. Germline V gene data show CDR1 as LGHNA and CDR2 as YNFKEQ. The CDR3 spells CASSQVTSGGAGETQYF. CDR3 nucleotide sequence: TGTGCCAGCAGCCAAGTTACTAGCGGGGGGGCCGGAGAGACCCAGTACTTC.

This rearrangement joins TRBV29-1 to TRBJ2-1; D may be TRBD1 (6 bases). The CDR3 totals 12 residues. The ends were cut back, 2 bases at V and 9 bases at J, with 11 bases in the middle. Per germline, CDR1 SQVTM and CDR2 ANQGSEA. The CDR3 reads CSVEPTDSEQFF. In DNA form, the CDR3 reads TGCAGCGTTGAACCAACGGACAGTGAGCAGTTCTTC.

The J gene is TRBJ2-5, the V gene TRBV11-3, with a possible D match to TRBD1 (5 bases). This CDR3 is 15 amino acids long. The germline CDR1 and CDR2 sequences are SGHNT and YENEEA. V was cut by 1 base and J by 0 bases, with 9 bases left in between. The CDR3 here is CASSLVGRDQETQYF. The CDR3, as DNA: TGTGCCAGCAGCTTAGTAGGCAGGGACCAAGAGACCCAGTACTTC.

The CDR3 region has the DNA TGTGCCAGCAGTCCTCATGGCGGAGGGAACACTGAAGCTTTCTTT. Its translation: CASSPHGGGNTEAFF. This chain joins TRBV25-1 and TRBJ1-1; D is unclear. V lost 5 bases to trimming and J lost 1 base, with 14 bases between them. Germline V gene data show CDR1 as MGHDK and CDR2 as SYGVNS. The CDR3 extends over 15 amino acids.

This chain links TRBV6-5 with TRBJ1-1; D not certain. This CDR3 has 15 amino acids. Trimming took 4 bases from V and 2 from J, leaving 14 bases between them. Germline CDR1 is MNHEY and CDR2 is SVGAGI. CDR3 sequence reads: CASSLIEGTNTEAFF. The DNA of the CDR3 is TGTGCCAGCAGTTTAATTGAGGGAACTAACACTGAAGCTTTCTTT.

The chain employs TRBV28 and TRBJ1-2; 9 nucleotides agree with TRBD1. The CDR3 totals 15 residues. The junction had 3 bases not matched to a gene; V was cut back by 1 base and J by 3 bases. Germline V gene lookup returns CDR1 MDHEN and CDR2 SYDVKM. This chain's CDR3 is CASSLYTGGDYGYTF. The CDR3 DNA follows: TGTGCCAGCAGTTTATACACAGGGGGCGACTATGGCTACACCTTC.